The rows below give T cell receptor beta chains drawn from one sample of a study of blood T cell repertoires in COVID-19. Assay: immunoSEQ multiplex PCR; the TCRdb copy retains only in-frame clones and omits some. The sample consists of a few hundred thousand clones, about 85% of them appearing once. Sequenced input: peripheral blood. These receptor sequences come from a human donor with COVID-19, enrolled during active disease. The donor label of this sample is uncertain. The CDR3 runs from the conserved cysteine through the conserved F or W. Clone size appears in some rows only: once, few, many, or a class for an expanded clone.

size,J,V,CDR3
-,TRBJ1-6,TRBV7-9,CASSLATGDSSPLHF
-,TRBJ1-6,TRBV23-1,CASIQRVGRDSPLHF
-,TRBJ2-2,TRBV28,CATRLAGGNTGELFF
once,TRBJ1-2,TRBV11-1,CASTLGSWIPNYGYTF
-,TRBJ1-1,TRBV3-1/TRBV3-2,CASGQREAEAFF
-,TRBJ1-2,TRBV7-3,CASSPGQGATWGYTF
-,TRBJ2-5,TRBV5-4,CASSPGMQETQYF
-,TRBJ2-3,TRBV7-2,CASSSKTGYTDTQYF
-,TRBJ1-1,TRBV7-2,CASSFGQGNTEAFF
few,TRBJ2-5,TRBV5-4,CAITIGGGQETQYF
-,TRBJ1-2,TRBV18,CASNRDNSNYGYTF
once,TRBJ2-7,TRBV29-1,CSVRLAGGEQYF
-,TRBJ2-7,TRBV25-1,CASSRTGTSYEQYF
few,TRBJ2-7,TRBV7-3,CASSEMGPSTYEQYF
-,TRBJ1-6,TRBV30,CAWTVNSPLHF
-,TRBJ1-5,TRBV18,CASSPNQGLGNQPQHF
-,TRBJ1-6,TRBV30,CAWSPGQGDSPLHF
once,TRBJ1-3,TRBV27,CASQANSGNTIYF
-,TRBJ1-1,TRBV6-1,CASSEGTGEIEAFF
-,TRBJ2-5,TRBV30,CAWSVLRRQETQYF
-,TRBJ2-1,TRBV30,CAWTPGRRENEQFF
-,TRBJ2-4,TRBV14,CASSQQDREAKNIQYF
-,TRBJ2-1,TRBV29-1,CSVVGRGTHNEQFF
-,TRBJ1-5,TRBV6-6,CASDEQGVGNQPQHF
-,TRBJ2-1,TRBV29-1,CSAGQGADEQFF
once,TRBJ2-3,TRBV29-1,CSVETGGTDTQYF
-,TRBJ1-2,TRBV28,CASSYFGQGLNGYTF
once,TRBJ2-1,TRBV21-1,CASASGQDQSEQFF
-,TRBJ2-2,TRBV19,CASSLGQPTGELFF
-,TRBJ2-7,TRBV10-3,CAIGGGTEFYEQYF
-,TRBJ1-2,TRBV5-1,CASSTGPASGVYTF
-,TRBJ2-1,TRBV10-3,CATSSGGNEQFF
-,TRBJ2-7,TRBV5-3,CARSQYGTESYEQYF
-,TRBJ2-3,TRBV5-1,CASSFGGGGPSDTQYF
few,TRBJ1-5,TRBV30,CAWSLLSNQPQHF
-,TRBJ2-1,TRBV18,CASSPLGSVGSYNEQFF
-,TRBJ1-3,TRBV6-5,CASSPVGAGNTIYF
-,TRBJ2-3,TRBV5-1,CASSLGGVSTDTQYF
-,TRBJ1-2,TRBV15,CATSPDMDYGYTF
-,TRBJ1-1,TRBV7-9,CASSFRGSGTEAFF
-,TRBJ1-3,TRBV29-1,CSANQGNGNTIYF
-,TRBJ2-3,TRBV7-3,CASNRGGTDTQYF
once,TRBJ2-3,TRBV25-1,CASSATGAKDTQYF
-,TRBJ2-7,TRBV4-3,CASSQEANRDSYEQYF
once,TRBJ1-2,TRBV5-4,CASSSAGGDRGSGYTF
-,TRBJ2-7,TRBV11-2,CASSRPDRSYEQYF
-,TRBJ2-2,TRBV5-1,CASSFSVDTGYTGELFF
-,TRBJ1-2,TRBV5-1,CASSPGVGRGNYGYTF
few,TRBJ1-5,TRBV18,CASSPFSYLYSNQPQHF
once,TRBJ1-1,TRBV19,CASSPPERNTEAFF
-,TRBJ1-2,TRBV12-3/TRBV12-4,CASRRQGAGGYTF
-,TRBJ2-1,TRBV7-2,CASSTSGSSYNEQFF
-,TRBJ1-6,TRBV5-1,CASSLDGRSYSPLHF
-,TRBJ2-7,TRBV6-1,CASSDWGDEYEQYF
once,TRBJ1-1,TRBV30,CAWTRDTPKTEAFF